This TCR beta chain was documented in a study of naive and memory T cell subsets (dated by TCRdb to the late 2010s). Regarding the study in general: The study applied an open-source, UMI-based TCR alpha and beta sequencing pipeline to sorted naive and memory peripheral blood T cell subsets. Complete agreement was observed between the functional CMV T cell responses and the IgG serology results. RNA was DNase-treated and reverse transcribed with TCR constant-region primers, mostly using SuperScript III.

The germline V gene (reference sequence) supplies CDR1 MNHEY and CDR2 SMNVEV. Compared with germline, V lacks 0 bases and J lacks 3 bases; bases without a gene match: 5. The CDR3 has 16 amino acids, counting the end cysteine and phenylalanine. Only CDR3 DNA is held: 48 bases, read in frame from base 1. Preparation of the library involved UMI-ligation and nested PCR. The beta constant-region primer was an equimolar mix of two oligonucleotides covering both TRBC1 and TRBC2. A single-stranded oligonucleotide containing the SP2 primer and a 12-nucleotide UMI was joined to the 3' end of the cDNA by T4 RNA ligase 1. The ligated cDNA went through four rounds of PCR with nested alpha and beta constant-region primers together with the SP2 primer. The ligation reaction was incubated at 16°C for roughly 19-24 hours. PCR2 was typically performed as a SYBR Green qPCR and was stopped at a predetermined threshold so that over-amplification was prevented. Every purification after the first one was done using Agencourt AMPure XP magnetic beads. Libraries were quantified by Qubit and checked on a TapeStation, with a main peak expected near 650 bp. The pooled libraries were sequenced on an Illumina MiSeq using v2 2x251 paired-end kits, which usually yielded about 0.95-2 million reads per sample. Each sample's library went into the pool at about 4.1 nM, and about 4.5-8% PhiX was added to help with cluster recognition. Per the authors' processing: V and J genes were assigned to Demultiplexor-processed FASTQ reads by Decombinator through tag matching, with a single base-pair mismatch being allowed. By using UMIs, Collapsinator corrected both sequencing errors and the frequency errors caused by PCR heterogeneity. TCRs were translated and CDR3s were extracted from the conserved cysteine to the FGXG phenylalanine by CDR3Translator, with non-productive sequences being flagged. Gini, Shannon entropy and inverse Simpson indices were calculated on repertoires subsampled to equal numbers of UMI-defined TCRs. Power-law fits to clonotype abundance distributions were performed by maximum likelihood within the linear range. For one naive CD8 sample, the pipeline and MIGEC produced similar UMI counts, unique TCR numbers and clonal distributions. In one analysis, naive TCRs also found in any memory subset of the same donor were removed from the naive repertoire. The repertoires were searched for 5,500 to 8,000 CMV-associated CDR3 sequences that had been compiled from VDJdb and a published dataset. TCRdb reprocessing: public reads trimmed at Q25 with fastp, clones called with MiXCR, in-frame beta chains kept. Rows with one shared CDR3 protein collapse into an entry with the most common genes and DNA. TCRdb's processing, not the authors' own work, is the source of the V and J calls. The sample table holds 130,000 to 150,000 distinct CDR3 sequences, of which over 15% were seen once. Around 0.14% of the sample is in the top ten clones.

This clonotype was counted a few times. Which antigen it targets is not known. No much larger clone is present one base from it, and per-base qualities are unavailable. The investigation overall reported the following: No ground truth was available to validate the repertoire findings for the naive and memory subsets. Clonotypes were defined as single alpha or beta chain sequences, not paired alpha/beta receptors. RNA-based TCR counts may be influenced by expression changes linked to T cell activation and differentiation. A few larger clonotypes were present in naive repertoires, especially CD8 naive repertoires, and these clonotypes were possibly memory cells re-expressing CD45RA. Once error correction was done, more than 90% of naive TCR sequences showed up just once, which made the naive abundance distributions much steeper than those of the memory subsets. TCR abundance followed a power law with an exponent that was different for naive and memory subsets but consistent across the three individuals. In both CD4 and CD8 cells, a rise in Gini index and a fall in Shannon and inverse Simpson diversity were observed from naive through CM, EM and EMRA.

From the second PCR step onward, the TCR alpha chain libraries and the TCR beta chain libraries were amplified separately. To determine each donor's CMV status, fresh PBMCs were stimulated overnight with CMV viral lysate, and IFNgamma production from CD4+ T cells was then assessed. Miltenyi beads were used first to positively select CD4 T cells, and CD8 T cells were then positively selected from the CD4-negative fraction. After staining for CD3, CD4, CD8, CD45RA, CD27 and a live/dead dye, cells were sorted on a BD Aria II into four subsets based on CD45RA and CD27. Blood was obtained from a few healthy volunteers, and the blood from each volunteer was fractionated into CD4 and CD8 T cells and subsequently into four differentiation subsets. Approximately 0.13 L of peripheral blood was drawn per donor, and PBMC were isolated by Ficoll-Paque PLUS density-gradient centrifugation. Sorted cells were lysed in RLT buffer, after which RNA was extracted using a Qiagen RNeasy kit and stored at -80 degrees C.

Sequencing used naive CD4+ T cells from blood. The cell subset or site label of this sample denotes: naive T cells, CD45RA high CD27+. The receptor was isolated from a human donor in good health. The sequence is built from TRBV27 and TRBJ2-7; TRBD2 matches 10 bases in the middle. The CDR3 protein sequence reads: CASSLSGASGSYEQYF. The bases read TGTGCCAGCAGTTTATCCGGGGCTAGCGGGAGCTACGAGCAGTACTTC.